This TCR beta chain was captured in a study of Ad26.COV2.S vaccination and SARS-CoV-2 variants. Study-level background: Ad26.COV2.S shots went into the muscle once or twice, 56 days apart. Findings and limits, study-wide: Overall T cell responses may have been underestimated by the analyses of TCR breadth and depth. Individuals receiving vaccine had higher spike-specific TCR breadth than placebo recipients did.

The CDR3 loop spans 15 amino acids. From germline, CDR1 is MNHEY and CDR2 SVGAGI. V dropped 0 bases and J dropped 3; count of bases not matched to a gene: 5. As regards this clone: As yet, its antigen is unknown.

Sequenced by immunoSEQ multiplex PCR; TCRdb stores in-frame clones only, minus some. The table lists 440,000 or so clones, 80% to 90% of them singletons. The treatment is: roughly 18 received Ad26.COV2.S at low or high dose, single or two shots; about 5 received placebo; per-sample allocation not given. Day 63 after the first injection of vaccine or placebo was the sampling time. The TCR comes from a person aged 18 to 59 who received the Ad26.COV2.S COVID-19 vaccine or a placebo. This specimen consisted of peripheral blood, obtained in a trial of Ad26.COV2.S vaccine versus placebo. The genes are TRBV6-5 and TRBJ2-7; TRBD1 aligns across 7 bases. CDR3 DNA sequence: TGTGCCAGCAGTTACTCCTCGACAGGGCTCTACGAGCAGTACTTC. This sequence encodes CASSYSSTGLYEQYF.